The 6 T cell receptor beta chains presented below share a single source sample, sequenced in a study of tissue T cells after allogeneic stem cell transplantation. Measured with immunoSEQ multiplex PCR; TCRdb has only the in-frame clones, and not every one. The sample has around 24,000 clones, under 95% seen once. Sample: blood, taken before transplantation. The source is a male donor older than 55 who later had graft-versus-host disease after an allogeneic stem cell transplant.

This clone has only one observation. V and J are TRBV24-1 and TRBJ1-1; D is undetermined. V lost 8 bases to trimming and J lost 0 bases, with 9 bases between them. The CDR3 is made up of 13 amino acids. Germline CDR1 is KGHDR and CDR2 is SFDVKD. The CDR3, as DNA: TGTGCCACCATCTTATTCATGAACACTGAAGCTTTCTTT. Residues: CATILFMNTEAFF.

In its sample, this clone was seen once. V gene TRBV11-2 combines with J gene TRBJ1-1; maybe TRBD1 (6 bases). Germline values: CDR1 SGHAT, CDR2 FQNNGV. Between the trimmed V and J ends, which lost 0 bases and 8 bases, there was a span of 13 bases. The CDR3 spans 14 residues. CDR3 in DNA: TGTGCCAGCAGCTTAGAGTTAGGGGGGGCAGAAGCTTTCTTT. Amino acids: CASSLELGGAEAFF.

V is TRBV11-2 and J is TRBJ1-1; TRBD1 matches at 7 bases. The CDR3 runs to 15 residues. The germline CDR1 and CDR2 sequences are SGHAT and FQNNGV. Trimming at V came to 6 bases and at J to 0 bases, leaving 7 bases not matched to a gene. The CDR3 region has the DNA TGTGCCAGCAGTCCCGGCGGGACAGTGAACACTGAAGCTTTCTTT. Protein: CASSPGGTVNTEAFF.

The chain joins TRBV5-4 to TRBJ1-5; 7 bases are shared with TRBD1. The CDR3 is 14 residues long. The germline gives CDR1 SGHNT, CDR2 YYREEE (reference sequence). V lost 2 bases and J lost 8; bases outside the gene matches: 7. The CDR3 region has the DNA TGTGCCAGCAGCTTACAGGGGAGGAAGGAGCCCCAGCATTTT. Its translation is CASSLQGRKEPQHF.

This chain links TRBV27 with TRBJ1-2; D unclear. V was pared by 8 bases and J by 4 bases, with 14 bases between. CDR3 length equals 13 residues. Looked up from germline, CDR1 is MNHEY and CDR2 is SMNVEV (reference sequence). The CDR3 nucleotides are TGTGCCAGCCGATCCTCAGTCGGCTATGGCTACACCTTC. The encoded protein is CASRSSVGYGYTF.

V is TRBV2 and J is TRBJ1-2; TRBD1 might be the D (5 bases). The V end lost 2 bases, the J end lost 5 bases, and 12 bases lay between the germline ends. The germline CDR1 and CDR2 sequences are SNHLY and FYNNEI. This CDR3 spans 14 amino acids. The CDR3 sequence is CASSENGGGYGYTF. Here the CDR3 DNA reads TGTGCCAGCAGTGAAAATGGGGGGGGATATGGCTACACCTTC.